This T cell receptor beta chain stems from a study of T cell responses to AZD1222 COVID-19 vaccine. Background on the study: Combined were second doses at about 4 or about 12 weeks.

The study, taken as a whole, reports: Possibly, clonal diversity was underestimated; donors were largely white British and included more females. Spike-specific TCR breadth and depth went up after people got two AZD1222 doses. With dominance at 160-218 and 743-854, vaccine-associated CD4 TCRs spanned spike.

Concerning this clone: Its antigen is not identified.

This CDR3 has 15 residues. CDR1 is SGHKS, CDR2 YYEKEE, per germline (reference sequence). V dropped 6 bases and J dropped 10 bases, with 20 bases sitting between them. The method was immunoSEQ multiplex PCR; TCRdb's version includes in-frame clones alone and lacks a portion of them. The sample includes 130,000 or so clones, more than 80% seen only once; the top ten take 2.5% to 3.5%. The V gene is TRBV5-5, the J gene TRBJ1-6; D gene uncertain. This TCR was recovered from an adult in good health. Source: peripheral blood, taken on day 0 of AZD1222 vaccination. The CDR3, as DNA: TGTGCCAGCAACCAAAGGATAGGGAATGAGTCACCCCTCCACTTT. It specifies CASNQRIGNESPLHF.